One and the same sample provided the 28 T cell receptor beta chains below, sequenced in a study of tumor and adjacent non-tumor tissue in lung cancer. The library came from three nested PCR rounds adapted from ARM-PCR protocols. One entry per CDR3 protein results from TCRdb running MiXCR on the multiplex PCR reads. Among some 80,000 distinct CDR3 sequences listed, around 80% were seen once. The template was RNA from unsorted bulk tissue. This non-tumor lung sample came from over 3 cm beyond the tumor edge. Sequenced: distant non-tumor lung tissue. All receptors derive from a woman aged 45-65 years with non-small cell lung cancer.

A remark on this clonotype: A read error may account for a junction end that differs from germline. This chain joins TRBV14 and TRBJ2-1, with TRBD1 as a possible D gene (5 bases). There are 14 residues in the CDR3. From germline, CDR1 is SGHDN and CDR2 FVKESK. CDR3 nucleotide sequence: TGTGCCAGCAACCTTATGACAGACCACAATGAGCAGCTCTTC. This gives the protein CASNLMTDHNEQLF.

This clonotype was recorded at least ten times. The V call is TRBV30, the J call TRBJ2-7; D unclear. CDR3 size: 12 residues. Germline V gives CDR1 GTSNPN, CDR2 SVGIG (reference sequence). V was pared by 0 bases and J by 7 bases, with 10 bases between. The CDR3: CAWSVFGPEQYF. The CDR3 DNA follows: TGTGCCTGGAGTGTTTTTGGGCCAGAGCAGTACTTC.

About this clonotype itself: Given the absence of the conserved phenylalanine or tryptophan at the CDR3 end, a read error is likely. Because the CDR3's place on the DNA is in doubt, the DNA is left out and the CDR3 is given as listed by TCRdb. The CDR3: CASSHRTGGTEGFY. The V gene is TRBV4-1, the J gene TRBJ1-1; the table calls TRBD1, which could not be checked here. Germline values: CDR1 MGHRA, CDR2 YSYEKL. Termini included, the CDR3 measures 14 amino acids.

A note on this clonotype: At one end the junction does not follow the germline gene, possibly because of a read error. This rearrangement joins TRBV29-1 to TRBJ2-5; 7 nucleotides align to TRBD1. This CDR3 spans 16 amino acids. CDR1 SQVTM and CDR2 ANQGSEA come from the germline V gene. CDR3 loop: CSVEDRERGLQESQYF. The CDR3 bases are TGTAGCGTTGAAGATAGGGAGAGGGGGCTACAAGAGAGCCAGTATTTC.

This clonotype was seen a handful of times. One junction end does not reproduce the germline sequence, and a read error may be involved. This chain joins TRBV28 and TRBJ2-7; 11 bases match TRBD2. This CDR3 is built from 16 residues. CDR1 is MDHEN and CDR2 is SYDVKM in the germline V gene. In DNA form, the CDR3 reads TGTACCAGCAGTTTCTTGGGACTAGCGGTCCCCTACGAGCAGTACTTC. Its translation is CTSSFLGLAVPYEQYF. Based on the CDR3 plus reference TRBV28 and TRBJ2-7, the full variable domain is DVKVTQSSRYLVKRTGEKVFLECVQDMDHENMFWYRQDPGLGLRLIYFSYDVKMKEKGDIPEGYSVSREKKERFSLILESASTNQTSMYLCTSSFLGLAVPYEQYFGPGTRLTVT.

In its sample, this clonotype was seen once. Since the CDR3 does not end with the conserved phenylalanine or tryptophan, this likely comes from a read error. This chain connects TRBV29-1 to TRBJ2-7; 7 nucleotides align to TRBD2. The germline gives CDR1 SQVTM, CDR2 ANQGSEA. This CDR3 spans 13 amino acids. The CDR3 DNA sequence: TGCGGCGTTGGGGAGACTAGCTGGTACGAGCAGTACTTA. As protein: CGVGETSWYEQYL.

As concerns this clonotype: Being one base from a much bigger clone, this may be a read error. The chain links TRBV20-1 to TRBJ2-3; 8 bases map to TRBD2. J lost 4 bases, V lost 6 bases, and 6 bases had no gene match. This CDR3 has 13 amino acids. Germline CDR1 and CDR2: DFQATT and SNEGSKA (reference sequence). The CDR3 DNA is TGCAGTGCGTTGACTAGCGATTCAGATACGCAGTATTTT. This translates into CSALTSDSDTQYF.

With respect to this clonotype: The final CDR3 position lacks the conserved phenylalanine or tryptophan, pointing to a likely read error. The limits of the CDR3 on the DNA are not certain, so only TCRdb's listed CDR3 is given. This chain uses TRBV6-6 with TRBJ2-3; the table's D call, TRBD1, has no DNA check behind it. The CDR3 has 14 amino acids, counting both end residues. From germline, CDR1 is MNHNY and CDR2 SVGAGI (reference sequence). The CDR3 here is CPSPEDSTTDTQYL.

Comment on this clonotype: Germline is not matched at one junction end, which may reflect a read error. The chain is built from TRBV6-1 and TRBJ2-7; 8 bases map to TRBD2. This CDR3 has 17 residues. CDR1 is MNHNS, CDR2 SASEGT, per germline. CDR3 amino acids: CATSEAVRTSGTYEQYF. The DNA for the CDR3 is TGTGCCACCAGTGAAGCGGTTCGCACTAGCGGAACCTACGAGCAGTACTTC.

Worth noting for this clonotype: At one of its ends the junction is not consistent with the germline gene, which may arise from a read error. V gene TRBV4-2 combines with J gene TRBJ1-5; no definite D call. CDR3 size: 15 residues. Germline lookup yields CDR1 LGHNA and CDR2 YNFKEQ. The CDR3 sequence is CVSSQQEGNNQPQHF. In DNA form, the CDR3 reads TGTGTCAGCAGCCAGCAAGAGGGAAACAATCAGCCCCAGCACTTT.

The V and J genes are TRBV6-4 and TRBJ2-1; maybe TRBD2 (6 bases). The CDR3 runs 15 residues. The germline CDR1 and CDR2 sequences are MRHNA and SNTAGT. The V end lost 3 bases, the J end lost 8 bases, and 17 bases lay between the germline ends. CDR3 loop: CASSEGSTGSYEQFF. CDR3 coding DNA: TGTGCCAGCAGTGAAGGGTCTACCGGGAGTTATGAGCAGTTCTTC.

As to this clonotype: With a much larger clone just one base away, this may be a read error. The chain combines TRBV30 with TRBJ2-1; 8 positions match TRBD2. Per germline, CDR1 GTSNPN and CDR2 SVGIG (reference sequence). The CDR3 runs to 17 residues. J lost 7 bases, V lost 0 bases, and 14 bases had no gene match. CDR3 sequence (DNA): TGTGCCTGGAGTGTTTTCGGGACTGGCGGGAGGCCTAATGAGCAGTTCTTC. This sequence encodes CAWSVFGTGGRPNEQFF.

As for this clonotype: Because the CDR3 is missing its conserved closing phenylalanine or tryptophan, this is likely a read error. The chain is built from TRBV11-2 and TRBJ2-5; D remains ambiguous. The CDR3 totals 13 residues. The germline V and J ends were trimmed by 5 bases and 5 bases, with 12 bases remaining between them. Germline-derived CDR1 and CDR2 are SGHAT and FQNNGV. In DNA form, the CDR3 reads TGTGCCAGCAGCCCGAGCATCTATGAGACCCAGTACCTC. Translated, it gives CASSPSIYETQYL.

In the case of this clonotype: This CDR3 fails to terminate in the conserved phenylalanine or tryptophan, so it likely reflects a read error. The rearrangement joins TRBV6-5 to TRBJ2-5; 11 bases align to TRBD2. The CDR3 extends over 17 amino acids. The V and J ends lost 6 bases and 5 bases, in that order; junction bases with no gene match: 14. Looked up from germline, CDR1 is MNHEY and CDR2 is SVGAGI. CDR3 amino acids: CASRSIYTSGSRETQYL. The CDR3 region has the DNA TGTGCCAGCAGGTCCATCTACACTAGCGGGAGTAGGGAGACCCAGTACTTG.

This clonotype came up a few times. The V and J genes are TRBV6-6 and TRBJ2-5, with no clear D. V was pared by 2 bases and J by 0 bases, with 7 bases between. CDR1 and CDR2 from the germline V gene are MNHNY and SVGAGI (reference sequence). This CDR3 has 14 amino acids. The CDR3 protein is CASSYGSNQETQYF. The DNA of the CDR3 is TGTGCCAGCAGTTACGGCAGCAACCAAGAGACCCAGTACTTC.

This chain uses TRBV29-1 with TRBJ2-3; 7 nucleotides line up with TRBD1. The germline V gene has CDR1 SQVTM and CDR2 ANQGSEA. The CDR3 contains 14 residues. This CDR3 reads CSVLLTGPTDTQYF. The CDR3, as DNA: TGCAGTGTCTTACTGACAGGGCCCACAGATACGCAGTATTTT.

This clonotype was seen only once. The junction departs from the called germline gene at one end, perhaps through a read error. The rearrangement uses TRBV28 and TRBJ1-3, with D unresolved. Germline V gene lookup returns CDR1 MDHEN and CDR2 SYDVKM. The CDR3 totals 11 residues. CDR3 nucleotides: TGCGCCAGCACCCGGGGAAACACCATGTATTTT. It encodes CASTRGNTMYF. The complete variable domain, with remaining parts taken from reference TRBV28 and TRBJ1-3, reads DVKVTQSSRYLVKRTGEKVFLECVQDMDHENMFWYRQDPGLGLRLIYFSYDVKMKEKGDIPEGYSVSREKKERFSLILESASTNQTSMYLCASTRGNTMYFGEGSWLTVV.

This clonotype showed up just a few times. This may be a read error, as it is one base from a much larger clone. The gene calls are TRBV11-3 and TRBJ2-3, with 7 bases aligning to TRBD2. Germline V gives CDR1 SGHNT, CDR2 YENEEA. The CDR3 spans 16 residues. CDR3 sequence (DNA): TGTGCCAGCAGCTCCCTAGTGGGAGGGCGGGGAGATACGCAGTGTTTT. Its protein product is CASSSLVGGRGDTQCF.

This clonotype was picked up many times. The chain joins TRBV20-1 to TRBJ1-1, with D perhaps TRBD1 (6 bases). The CDR3 runs 12 residues. The ends were cut back, 6 bases at V and 6 bases at J, with 14 bases in the middle. CDR1 is DFQATT, CDR2 SNEGSKA, per germline (reference sequence). The CDR3 loop is CSADRGGPEAFF. CDR3 DNA: TGCAGTGCCGATAGGGGGGGCCCTGAAGCTTTCTTT.

Comment on this clonotype: At one end, the junction sequence differs from germline, possibly due to a read error. The rearrangement links TRBV5-1 to TRBJ2-6; D is unclear. Looked up from germline, CDR1 is SGHRS and CDR2 is YFSETQ. This CDR3 comprises 16 residues. As DNA, the CDR3 is TGTGCCAGCAGCGAGGAGTCTTACTCTGTGGCCAACGTCCTGACTTTC. Its protein is CASSEESYSVANVLTF.

Of note for this clonotype: Lacking the conserved final phenylalanine or tryptophan, this CDR3 likely reflects a read error. V usage is TRBV14 and J usage is TRBJ2-1; a weak D match, TRBD2 (6 bases). The CDR3 length is 15 residues. Germline CDR1 reads SGHDN; CDR2 reads FVKESK. This CDR3 is CASSLSSDTYIEQFL. CDR3 bases: TGTGCCAGCAGCCTCTCTAGCGATACCTACATTGAGCAGTTCTTA.

On this clonotype itself: Sequence at one end of the junction differs from germline and may be a read error. The V and J genes are TRBV7-8 and TRBJ2-6; unclear D gene. The CDR3 is 17 residues long. The germline V gene encodes CDR1 SGHVS and CDR2 FQNEAQ. The CDR3 region has the DNA TGTACCAGCAACTTAGGGCCCACGACCTCTGGGGCCAACGTCCTGACTTTC. Amino acid sequence: CTSNLGPTTSGANVLTF.

A word on this clonotype: One junction end disagrees with the germline gene, perhaps due to a read error. The genes are TRBV6-1 and TRBJ2-1; D gene uncertain. Germline V CDR1 and CDR2: MNHNS, SASEGT. This CDR3 comprises 16 residues. The CDR3 sequence is CASSKTAESSYNEQFF. CDR3 DNA sequence: TGTGCTAGCAGTAAAACCGCGGAGAGCTCCTACAATGAGCAGTTCTTC.

In regard to this clonotype: Germline is not matched at one junction end, which may reflect a read error. V is TRBV20-1 and J is TRBJ1-5; 8 nucleotides agree with TRBD1. Looked up from germline, CDR1 is DFQATT and CDR2 is SNEGSKA (reference sequence). The CDR3 has 14 residues. The chain's CDR3 is CSVPTGGLYQPQQF. The CDR3, as DNA: TGCAGTGTGCCAACAGGGGGTTTATATCAGCCCCAGCAATTT.

About this clonotype: Since the CDR3 does not end with the conserved phenylalanine or tryptophan, this likely comes from a read error. The chain carries TRBV29-1 and TRBJ2-7; D is perhaps TRBD1 or TRBD2 (6 bases each). The CDR3 has 14 residues. The V end was cut by 4 bases, the J end by 7 bases, with 20 bases between. CDR1 SQVTM and CDR2 ANQGSEA come from the germline V gene. CDR3 amino acids: CSVVYQQGGYEQYL. In nucleotides, the CDR3 is TGCAGCGTTGTATATCAACAGGGAGGCTATGAGCAGTACTTA.

Notes on this clonotype: The final CDR3 position lacks the conserved phenylalanine or tryptophan, pointing to a likely read error. The gene calls are TRBV10-3 and TRBJ2-2, with D possibly being TRBD1 (6 bases). The germline V gene encodes CDR1 ENHRY and CDR2 SYGVKD. The CDR3 is made up of 18 amino acids. Trimming removed 4 bases from V and 3 bases from J, with 21 bases in between. The CDR3 coding sequence is TGTGCCATCAGTGCGCAACAGGGAAGCAGGACCTACACCGGGGAGCTGTTTTTG. Translating gives CAISAQQGSRTYTGELFL.

Points on this clonotype: One end of the junction is discordant with germline, which a read error may explain. The gene calls are TRBV6-1 and TRBJ2-7; no clear D. Germline V CDR1 and CDR2: MNHNS, SASEGT. The length of the CDR3 is 15 residues. The CDR3 nucleotides read TGTGCTAGCAGCAGGAGTACAGACTCTACCTACGAGCAGTACTTC. This translates into CASSRSTDSTYEQYF.

The gene calls are TRBV11-2 and TRBJ2-1; 7 nucleotides align to TRBD2. V lost 1 base, J lost 12 bases, and 12 bases stayed unmatched. Germline V gene lookup returns CDR1 SGHAT and CDR2 FQNNGV. The CDR3 loop spans 15 amino acids. CDR3: CASSLGASGRAGQFF. The CDR3 nucleotides are TGTGCCAGCAGCTTAGGAGCTAGTGGGAGGGCTGGGCAGTTCTTC.